This T cell receptor beta chain is from a study of T-cell reconstitution after alpha-beta-depleted transplantation in children. Study-level findings and limits: T-cell counts and diversity at one year following transplant were attributed mainly to newly produced T cells.

This clonotype has just a few counts. Antigen specificity is unknown. Unique molecular identifiers featured in how the TCRbeta library was prepared. TCRdb re-derived calls from the PCR reads in MiXCR, one entry per CDR3 protein. The table lists hundreds of thousands of distinct CDR3 sequences, 10% to 15% of them singletons. Germline trimming cut 0 bases from V and 9 bases from J; bases unmatched to any gene: 4. Germline lookup yields CDR1 SGHRS and CDR2 YFSETQ. The CDR3 extends over 14 amino acids. The clonotype originates from a male patient younger than 18 who had a stem cell transplant for acute myeloid leukemia, so the T cells may come from the graft donor. Sequences were derived from PBMCs, mostly from graft donor cells, sampled 360 days after TCRalphabeta/CD19-depleted stem cell transplant. This rearrangement joins TRBV5-1 to TRBJ2-1; 9 positions match TRBD1. In nucleotides, the CDR3 is TGCGCCAGCAGCTTGGTTACAGGGGGCTCTGAGCAGTTCTTC. Translating gives CASSLVTGGSEQFF.